This T cell receptor beta chain was sequenced for a study of T cells in Graves' hyperthyroidism and ophthalmopathy. This clonotype was counted at least ten times. RNA transcripts served as the template for amplifying TCR beta CDR3 regions. A set of HTBI primers served as the primers for a first-round RT-PCR of the TCR CDR3. TCRdb passed the multiplex PCR reads through MiXCR, listing each CDR3 protein once. The data hold a few hundred thousand distinct CDR3 sequences, with roughly 15% observed a single time. The CDR3 length is 18 residues. Trimming at V came to 6 bases and at J to 5 bases, leaving 21 bases not matched to a gene. Germline CDR1 is SGHDN and CDR2 is FVKESK.

Sequenced sample: blood. This receptor was identified in a woman in her thirties or forties with Graves' hyperthyroidism. The rearrangement joins TRBV14 to TRBJ1-1, with 7 bases lining up with TRBD1. The CDR3 sequence is CASSVWAGGGRRRTEAFF. The CDR3 DNA reads as TGTGCCAGCAGTGTGTGGGCAGGGGGTGGTAGGAGACGAACTGAAGCTTTCTTT.